This T cell receptor beta chain appears in the sequencing data of a study of post-analysis software for immune sequencing data. Looking at the study overall: Relapsing-remitting, secondary progressive and progressive-relapsing forms made up the multiple sclerosis disease courses.

Germline V gene sequence: CDR1 ENHRY, CDR2 SYGVKD. The V end lost 4 bases, the J end lost 6 bases, and 9 bases lay between the germline ends. This CDR3 comprises 13 residues. The study's findings and limits: The five TRBV segments detected at higher frequency in patients than in controls included TRBV5-6, TRBV5-1 and TRBV20-1. Multiple sclerosis patients showed significantly lower normalized Chao1 diversity than controls did.

As concerns this clonotype: The antigen is undetermined.

Unique molecular identifiers featured in each of the TCR beta cDNA libraries. T cells, roughly 0.9 to 11 million of them, yielded a few hundred thousand cDNA molecules. TCRdb ran MiXCR on the PCR reads and lists one entry per CDR3 protein. The sample records roughly 700,000 distinct CDR3 sequences, 30% being singletons. Sequenced material: blood. This sequence joins TRBV10-3 and TRBJ1-4; no clear D. The receptor was derived from a girl under 18 with multiple sclerosis. The CDR3 region is CAISAVADEKLFF. CDR3 nucleotide sequence: TGTGCCATCAGTGCGGTGGCTGATGAAAAACTGTTTTTT.